The present entry profiles one T cell receptor beta chain with its context. The source of the sample is a study of blood T cells in healthy people across ages. Trimming removed 1 base from V and 1 base from J; junction bases left unmatched: 27. There are 23 residues in the CDR3. In germline, CDR1 is SGHAT, CDR2 FQDESV (reference sequence). Primers used in a second PCR of about 6 to 11 cycles were a sample-barcoded 5' primer and a J-beta primer mix. Through a template-switch adaptor with 12 random nucleotides, each cDNA molecule received a tag. TCRdb reprocessed the 5' RACE reads with MiXCR, giving one entry per CDR3 protein. The sample yields 650,000 to 800,000 distinct CDR3 sequences, under 45% seen once.

The sequence derives from a man aged 55 to 70 in good health. This chain joins TRBV11-1 and TRBJ1-1; 7 positions agree with TRBD1. Source material: blood. CDR3 protein: CASSLVYQSFGTAVLGENTEAFF. The CDR3 DNA reads TGTGCCAGCAGCTTAGTCTATCAATCGTTTGGGACAGCTGTGCTAGGGGAGAACACTGAAGCTTTCTTT.